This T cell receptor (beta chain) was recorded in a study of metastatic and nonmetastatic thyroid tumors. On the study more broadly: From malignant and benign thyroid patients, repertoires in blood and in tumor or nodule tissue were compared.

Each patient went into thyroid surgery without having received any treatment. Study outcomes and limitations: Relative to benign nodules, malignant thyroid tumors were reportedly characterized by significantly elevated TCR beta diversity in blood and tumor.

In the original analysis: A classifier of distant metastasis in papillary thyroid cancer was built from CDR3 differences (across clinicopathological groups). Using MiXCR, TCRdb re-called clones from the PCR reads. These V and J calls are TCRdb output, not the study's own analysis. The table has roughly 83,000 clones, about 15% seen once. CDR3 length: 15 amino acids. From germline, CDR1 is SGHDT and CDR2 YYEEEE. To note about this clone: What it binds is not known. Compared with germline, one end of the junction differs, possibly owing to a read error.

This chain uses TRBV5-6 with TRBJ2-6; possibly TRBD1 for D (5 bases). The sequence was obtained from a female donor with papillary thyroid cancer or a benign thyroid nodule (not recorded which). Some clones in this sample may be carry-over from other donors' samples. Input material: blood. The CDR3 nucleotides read TGTGCCAGCAGCTTGGTCAACTCTGGGGCCAACTTCCTGACTTTC. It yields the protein CASSLVNSGANFLTF.